These 18 T cell receptor beta chains came from one sample sequenced in a study of T cell repertoires in cytomegalovirus infection. The antigens of these receptors remain unknown. TCRdb re-analysed the reads in MiXCR, keeping a single row per CDR3 protein. This sample has under 130,000 distinct CDR3 sequences, with under 50% found just once. The starting material was CD8+ T cells from cultured PBMCs, obtained from culture after CMV antigen stimulation. The receptor set was obtained from a human donor in good health (CMV status not recorded). Some clones in this sample may be carry-over from other donors' samples.

In this sample, this clonotype turned up a few times. The V call is TRBV3-1, the J call TRBJ1-1; D not resolved. Trimming pared 4 bases from V and 7 bases from J, leaving 10 bases between. CDR3 size: 12 residues. Germline values: CDR1 LGHDT, CDR2 YNNKEL (reference sequence). DNA of the CDR3: TGTGCCAGCAGCCGAATCCCAAGTGAAGCTTTCTTT. Translation gives CASSRIPSEAFF.

The gene calls are TRBV19 and TRBJ2-2; 9 bases fit TRBD2. V gave up 3 bases and J gave up 5 bases; unmatched junction bases: 1. The CDR3 has 14 residues. Germline values: CDR1 LNHDA, CDR2 SQIVND (reference sequence). DNA for the CDR3: TGTGCCAGTAGTATTCTAGCGGGGACCGGGGAGCTGTTTTTT. Translating gives CASSILAGTGELFF.

The chain links TRBV7-9 to TRBJ1-1; D perhaps matches TRBD1 (5 bases). The CDR3 has 13 residues. V was cut by 5 bases and J by 7 bases, with 14 bases left in between. Germline assignment: CDR1 SEHNR and CDR2 FQNEAQ (reference sequence). Here the CDR3 DNA reads TGTGCCAGCAGCCCGTTTGGGGGAGATGAAGCTTTCTTT. Amino acid sequence: CASSPFGGDEAFF. Looking up the rest from reference TRBV7-9 and TRBJ1-1 gives the full variable domain: DTGVSQNPRHKITKRGQNVTFRCDPISEHNRLYWYRQTLGQGPEFLTYFQNEAQLEKSRLLSDRFSAERPKGSFSTLEIQRTEQGDSAMYLCASSPFGGDEAFFGQGTRLTVV.

This clonotype has more than one count but fewer than ten. The V gene is TRBV7-2, the J gene TRBJ2-7, with D hard to call. Germline values: CDR1 SGHTA, CDR2 FQGNSA. This CDR3 contains 13 residues. Trimming pared 3 bases from V and 1 base from J, leaving 7 bases between. The CDR3 here is CASSFVTSYEQYF. The CDR3 bases are TGTGCCAGCAGCTTTGTGACTTCCTACGAGCAGTACTTC.

This clonotype was seen a handful of times. The chain joins TRBV7-8 to TRBJ2-1, with a tentative D call TRBD1 (6 bases). CDR1 is SGHVS and CDR2 is FQNEAQ in the germline V gene. The CDR3 is 15 amino acids. Trimming shortened V by 2 bases and J by 4 bases, and 12 bases separated the two germline ends. CDR3: CASSLRAGTYNEQFF. CDR3 DNA: TGTGCCAGCAGCTTACGGGCAGGGACATACAATGAGCAGTTCTTC.

The chain joins TRBV9 to TRBJ2-3; no reliable D call. The germline V and J ends were trimmed by 4 bases and 7 bases, with 16 bases remaining between them. The CDR3 is made up of 14 amino acids. Germline values: CDR1 SGDLS, CDR2 YYNGEE. The CDR3 protein is CASSPSGSSNTQYF. CDR3 sequence (DNA): TGTGCCAGCAGCCCCTCAGGTAGCAGCAATACGCAGTATTTT.

The V call is TRBV7-2, the J call TRBJ1-4; 9 nucleotides align to TRBD1. Germline V gene data show CDR1 as SGHTA and CDR2 as FQGNSA. The ends lost 2 bases at V and 3 bases at J; junction bases unmatched: 4. The CDR3 has 16 residues. The chain's CDR3 is CASSLRTGVPNEKLFF. The CDR3 DNA sequence: TGTGCCAGCAGCTTAAGGACAGGGGTTCCTAATGAAAAACTGTTTTTT.

The chain recombines TRBV19 with TRBJ1-1, with no clear D. Germline V lookup: CDR1 LNHDA, CDR2 SQIVND (reference sequence). V was trimmed by 1 base and J by 0 bases, leaving 6 bases between them. CDR3 size: 14 residues. Here the CDR3 reads CASSIGSVNTEAFF. The CDR3 region has the DNA TGTGCCAGTAGTATAGGCTCGGTGAACACTGAAGCTTTCTTT.

V gene TRBV18 combines with J gene TRBJ2-1; D unclear. Trimming removed 2 bases at V and 8 bases at J, with 10 bases between. Germline V gives CDR1 KGHSH, CDR2 LQKENI. CDR3 length: 13 residues. CDR3 DNA sequence: TGTGCCAGCTCACCATATGCGTCAGATGAGCAGTTCTTC. Its protein product is CASSPYASDEQFF. Full variable domain (rest looked up from reference TRBV18 and TRBJ2-1): NAGVMQNPRHLVRRRGQEARLRCSPMKGHSHVYWYRQLPEEGLKFMVYLQKENIIDESGMPKERFSAEFPKEGPSILRIQQVVRGDSAAYFCASSPYASDEQFFGPGTRLTVL.

V usage is TRBV2 and J usage is TRBJ2-7, with a weak D call TRBD1 (5 bases). The CDR3 runs 14 residues. Deletions cut 3 bases from V and 3 bases from J, with 12 bases between. The germline V gene has CDR1 SNHLY and CDR2 FYNNEI. Here the CDR3 DNA reads TGTGCCAGCAGTGAGGGGTACAGGATCTACGAGCAGTACTTC. The encoded protein is CASSEGYRIYEQYF. The whole variable domain, filled in from reference TRBV2 and TRBJ2-7, reads EPEVTQTPSHQVTQMGQEVILRCVPISNHLYFYWYRQILGQKVEFLVSFYNNEISEKSEIFDDQFSVERPDGSNFTLKIRSTKLEDSAMYFCASSEGYRIYEQYFGPGTRLTVT.

This clonotype was seen a handful of times. The chain employs TRBV7-9 and TRBJ2-3; 10 nucleotides match TRBD1. Per the germline V gene, CDR1 is SEHNR and CDR2 is FQNEAQ (reference sequence). V was pared by 5 bases and J by 4 bases, with 9 bases of the junction left unmatched. The CDR3 has 16 amino acids. The CDR3 DNA follows: TGTGCCAGCAGCGAAGGGACAGGGGATGTGTCAGATACGCAGTATTTT. As protein: CASSEGTGDVSDTQYF. Full variable domain (missing parts from reference TRBV7-9 and TRBJ2-3): DTGVSQNPRHKITKRGQNVTFRCDPISEHNRLYWYRQTLGQGPEFLTYFQNEAQLEKSRLLSDRFSAERPKGSFSTLEIQRTEQGDSAMYLCASSEGTGDVSDTQYFGPGTRLTVL.

CDR3 protein: CASTMEGNEQFF. The CDR3 coding sequence is TGTGCCAGCACCATGGAGGGTAATGAGCAGTTCTTC. V gene TRBV6-6 combines with J gene TRBJ2-1; tentative D call: TRBD2 (6 bases). Germline V CDR1 and CDR2: MNHNY, SVGAGI (reference sequence). Deletions cut 7 bases from V and 7 bases from J, with 11 bases between. The CDR3 length is 12 residues.

The chain couples TRBV20-1 to TRBJ2-1; a weak D match, TRBD1 (6 bases). Between the trimmed V and J ends, which lost 3 bases and 4 bases, there was a span of 16 bases. Looked up from germline, CDR1 is DFQATT and CDR2 is SNEGSKA (reference sequence). The CDR3 runs to 15 residues. The CDR3 DNA is TGCAGTGCTAGCAGCCGGGACAATCCGTACAATGAGCAGTTCTTC. Its translation: CSASSRDNPYNEQFF.

This clonotype was counted a few times. The rearrangement joins TRBV7-6 to TRBJ2-1, with 10 bases fitting TRBD1. CDR3 length: 14 residues. From germline, CDR1 is SGHVS and CDR2 FNYEAQ. V lost 3 bases to trimming and J lost 7 bases; unmatched junction nucleotides: 3. CDR3 nucleotide sequence: TGTGCCAGCAGCTTGGGGACAGGGGATAATGAGCAGTTCTTC. The encoded protein is CASSLGTGDNEQFF.

The genes are TRBV28 and TRBJ2-1; D gene unclear. V was clipped by 6 bases and J by 0 bases, with 12 bases between them. Germline-derived CDR1 and CDR2 are MDHEN and SYDVKM. CDR3 length: 15 residues. Written as DNA, the CDR3 is TGTGCCAGCAGGAGTCCTAGTAGCTCCTACAATGAGCAGTTCTTC. It encodes CASRSPSSSYNEQFF.

This sequence joins TRBV6-6 and TRBJ1-5; D call uncertain. Germline V gene sequence: CDR1 MNHNY, CDR2 SVGAGI (reference sequence). The CDR3 consists of 16 residues. Trimming took 0 bases from V and 7 from J, leaving 16 bases between them. The CDR3 region has the DNA TGTGCCAGCAGTTACTCCGATCCCGGGTTGAGGCAGCCCCAGCATTTT. It specifies CASSYSDPGLRQPQHF.

The chain couples TRBV29-1 to TRBJ1-2, with D possibly matching TRBD1 (5 bases). Germline V gene data show CDR1 as SQVTM and CDR2 as ANQGSEA. This CDR3 has 11 residues. V was trimmed by 3 bases and J by 7 bases, leaving 9 bases between them. The CDR3 protein is CSVDQGIGYTF. For the CDR3, the DNA is TGCAGCGTTGATCAGGGAATTGGCTACACCTTC.

This clonotype was detected only a few times. The chain recombines TRBV7-2 with TRBJ2-3; no clear D. The CDR3 spans 15 residues. Germline assignment: CDR1 SGHTA and CDR2 FQGNSA. The V and J ends lost 1 base and 6 bases respectively, with 14 bases between them. CDR3 loop: CASSLEDPAWDTQYF. The CDR3 DNA follows: TGTGCCAGCAGCTTAGAGGACCCGGCGTGGGATACGCAGTATTTT.